This record concerns one T cell receptor (beta chain) sequence. Antigen: not known. Per sorted-subset replicate PCR, input was approximately 0.2 ug DNA, representing 30,000 or so T cell genomes. Profiled with immunoSEQ multiplex PCR; TCRdb holds only in-frame clones, not every one. The table includes under 2,500,000 clones, nearly 97% detected once. V was shortened by 5 bases and J by 4 bases, with 17 bases between the two germline ends. This CDR3 has 15 amino acids. Germline CDR1 SGHTA, CDR2 FQGNSA. Splitting of CD4+ cells produced CD45RA+ naive and CD45RA-negative memory subsets. This sample was taken from a study of shared clonotypes between healthy human individuals. Overall study results and limits: Around 5% was the fraction of naive CD4 clonotypes found shared across a few donors.

The gene calls are TRBV7-2 and TRBJ1-2, with D perhaps matching TRBD1 (5 bases). This clonotype was obtained from a man between 18 and 35 years old in good health. Source material: naive CD4+ T cells sorted from blood. Described subset: CD45RA+ positively selected. CDR3 residues: CASSLAGRAFYGYTF. The DNA for the CDR3 is TGTGCCAGCAGCCTGGCGGGCAGGGCCTTCTATGGCTACACCTTC.